One and the same sample provided the 21 T cell receptor beta chains below, sequenced in a study of T cell responses to AZD1222 COVID-19 vaccine. The assay was immunoSEQ multiplex PCR, and TCRdb's table has in-frame clones only and misses some. The sample includes around 150,000 clones, roughly 85% of them seen just once. Sample: peripheral blood, taken 28 days after the second dose of the MenACWY control vaccine. The receptors derive from an adult who received the MenACWY meningococcal vaccine as a control.

The rearrangement uses TRBV5-1 and TRBJ2-7; no reliable D call. Trimming left V 0 bases short and J 0 bases short, with 13 bases between. This CDR3 spans 16 amino acids. The V gene's germline CDR1 is SGHRS and CDR2 YFSETQ. The CDR3 DNA follows: TGCGCCAGCAGCTTGGGTACATTATCCCACTCCTACGAGCAGTACGTC. The encoded protein is CASSLGTLSHSYEQYV.

The chain recombines TRBV27 with TRBJ2-3; TRBD2 matches 7 bases. V gave up 5 bases and J gave up 1 base; unmatched junction bases: 9. Germline V gene sequence: CDR1 MNHEY, CDR2 SMNVEV (reference sequence). The CDR3 is 16 residues long. CDR3 protein: CASSPLAEWGTDTQYF. The DNA of the CDR3 is TGTGCCAGCAGTCCTCTAGCGGAGTGGGGCACAGATACGCAGTATTTT.

This clone has only a few counts. The chain uses TRBV9 and TRBJ2-7; D perhaps matches TRBD2 (6 bases). This CDR3 is 15 amino acids long. V was trimmed by 0 bases and J by 5 bases, leaving 15 bases between them. Germline V gene lookup returns CDR1 SGDLS and CDR2 YYNGEE. The CDR3 DNA is TGTGCCAGCAGCGTAGGGGGACTTGGCATCGACGAGCAGTACTTC. It translates to CASSVGGLGIDEQYF.

On this clone itself: This sample also contains other DNA sequences that code for the same CDR3. V is TRBV6-5 and J is TRBJ2-2; 7 nucleotides match TRBD1. The CDR3 runs to 14 residues. In germline, CDR1 is MNHEY, CDR2 SVGAGI. Trimming cost V 6 bases and J 1 base; bases outside gene matches: 2. DNA of the CDR3: TGTGCCAGCAGGCGACAGGGGAACACCGGGGAGCTGTTTTTT. It yields the protein CASRRQGNTGELFF.

The rearrangement uses TRBV29-1 and TRBJ2-7, with 12 bases identical to TRBD2. With 4 bases clipped from V and 1 base from J, the junction kept 2 bases outside the gene matches. The CDR3 is 14 residues long. The germline CDR1 and CDR2 sequences are SQVTM and ANQGSEA. CDR3 in amino acids: CSVGGLAGSYEQYF. CDR3 sequence (DNA): TGCAGCGTTGGTGGACTAGCGGGGTCCTACGAGCAGTACTTC.

In nucleotides, the CDR3 is TGTGCCAGCAGGGGTGGGCGAGTGGGGGCGAACACTGAAGCTTTCTTT. Translating gives CASRGGRVGANTEAFF. The gene calls are TRBV5-4 and TRBJ1-1; D is possibly TRBD1 (6 bases). The CDR3 is 16 residues long. Per germline, CDR1 SGHNT and CDR2 YYREEE (reference sequence). V lost 5 bases to trimming and J lost 1 base, with 18 bases between them. The full variable domain, in which reference TRBV5-4 and TRBJ1-1 provide the parts outside the CDR3, is ETGVTQSPTHLIKTRGQQVTLRCSSQSGHNTVSWYQQALGQGPQFIFQYYREEENGRGNFPPRFSGLQFPNYSSELNVNALELDDSALYLCASRGGRVGANTEAFFGQGTRLTVV.

This chain connects TRBV11-2 to TRBJ2-7, with 12 bases matching TRBD2. The junction had 2 bases not matched to a gene; V was cut back by 5 bases and J by 3 bases. The CDR3 has 14 amino acids. Germline lookup yields CDR1 SGHAT and CDR2 FQNNGV. The CDR3 is CASSQTSGGYEQYV. For the CDR3, the DNA is TGTGCCAGCAGCCAGACTAGCGGGGGCTACGAGCAGTACGTC.

This chain uses TRBV5-1 with TRBJ2-1; D is unresolved. V was clipped by 1 base and J by 6 bases, with 8 bases between them. The germline gives CDR1 SGHRS, CDR2 YFSETQ. CDR3 size: 13 residues. DNA for the CDR3: TGCGCCAGCAGCTTGCCCCAGACCAATGAGCAGTTCTTC. Encoded protein: CASSLPQTNEQFF.

The rearrangement uses TRBV7-8 and TRBJ2-2; D might be TRBD2 (6 bases). CDR1 and CDR2 (germline): SGHVS, FQNEAQ. This CDR3 comprises 15 residues. V was clipped by 1 base and J by 4 bases, with 10 bases between them. Written as DNA, the CDR3 is TGTGCCAGCAGCTTAGGATCCGGGGGCACCGGGGAGCTGTTTTTT. Translating gives CASSLGSGGTGELFF.

CDR3 in DNA: TGTGCCAGCTCGCCGACAGGGACATCCGGAAACACCATATATTTT. The encoded protein is CASSPTGTSGNTIYF. The V gene is TRBV18, the J gene TRBJ1-3, with 7 bases identical to TRBD1. The CDR3 length is 15 residues. V gave up 6 bases and J gave up 4 bases; unmatched junction bases: 9. Germline assignment: CDR1 KGHSH and CDR2 LQKENI.

This clone came up a few times. The chain couples TRBV4-1 to TRBJ1-5; TRBD1 matches 9 bases. The CDR3 is 18 residues long. Germline values: CDR1 MGHRA, CDR2 YSYEKL. Trimming at V came to 1 base and at J to 4 bases, leaving 11 bases not matched to a gene. CDR3 residues: CASSQAGTGLQGNQPQHF. The CDR3 DNA sequence: TGCGCCAGCAGCCAAGCCGGGACAGGGTTACAGGGTAATCAGCCCCAGCATTTT.

The rearrangement links TRBV2 to TRBJ1-2, with TRBD1 matching over 8 bases. J lost 7 bases, V lost 8 bases, and 9 bases had no gene match. The germline gives CDR1 SNHLY, CDR2 FYNNEI. The CDR3 covers 13 residues. CDR3 sequence reads: CASEPQGAGGYTF. DNA for the CDR3: TGTGCCAGCGAGCCGCAGGGGGCTGGTGGCTACACCTTC.

The J gene is TRBJ1-2, the V gene TRBV7-8, with TRBD1 matching 7 bases. There are 13 residues in the CDR3. Germline CDR1 is SGHVS and CDR2 is FQNEAQ. The junction had 6 bases not matched to a gene; V was cut back by 7 bases and J by 4 bases. CDR3 sequence: CASTKTGSYGYTF. In DNA, the CDR3 is TGTGCCAGCACCAAGACAGGGAGCTATGGCTACACCTTC. Combining the CDR3 with reference TRBV7-8 and TRBJ1-2 gives the whole variable domain GAGVSQSPRYKVAKRGQDVALRCDPISGHVSLFWYQQALGQGPEFLTYFQNEAQLDKSGLPSDRFFAERPEGSVSTLKIQRTQQEDSAVYLCASTKTGSYGYTFGSGTRLTVV.

This clone has only a few counts. This chain joins TRBV7-8 and TRBJ2-7; D is unclear. Germline CDR1 SGHVS, CDR2 FQNEAQ. Trimming pared 5 bases from V and 3 bases from J, leaving 8 bases between. The CDR3 contains 12 residues. CDR3 amino acids: CASSPDVYEQYF. The CDR3 DNA is TGTGCCAGCAGCCCCGACGTCTACGAGCAGTACTTC.

The rearrangement uses TRBV29-1 and TRBJ2-4, with TRBD1 matching 7 bases. In germline, CDR1 is SQVTM, CDR2 ANQGSEA. CDR3 length: 13 residues. After removal of 5 bases from V and 7 bases from J, the junction contained 8 bases not matched to a gene. CDR3 in amino acids: CSVPGQAGNIQYF. The CDR3 DNA reads as TGCAGCGTTCCTGGACAGGCGGGCAACATTCAGTACTTC. The full variable domain, in which reference TRBV29-1 and TRBJ2-4 provide the parts outside the CDR3, is SAVISQKPSRDICQRGTSLTIQCQVDSQVTMMFWYRQQPGQSLTLIATANQGSEATYESGFVIDKFPISRPNLTFSTLTVSNMSPEDSSIYLCSVPGQAGNIQYFGAGTRLSVL.

The CDR3 spells CASSTSGTGEAFF. Here the CDR3 DNA reads TGTGCCAGTAGTACCTCCGGGACAGGAGAAGCTTTCTTT. This sequence joins TRBV19 and TRBJ1-1; 8 nucleotides line up with TRBD1. Germline assignment: CDR1 LNHDA and CDR2 SQIVND (reference sequence). The length of the CDR3 is 13 residues. J was trimmed by 8 bases and V by 4 bases; bases with no gene match: 6.

The gene calls are TRBV6-4 and TRBJ2-1; TRBD2 matches 8 bases. V lost 0 bases and J lost 10; bases outside the gene matches: 8. This CDR3 comprises 15 residues. Germline values: CDR1 MRHNA, CDR2 SNTAGT. CDR3 DNA sequence: TGTGCCAGCAGTGACTCGGCGGGGGGATTGCCCGAGCAGTTCTTC. Translating it yields CASSDSAGGLPEQFF.

This chain uses TRBV4-1 with TRBJ2-1, with 9 positions matching TRBD1. The length of the CDR3 is 17 residues. The germline V gene has CDR1 MGHRA and CDR2 YSYEKL. V shed 5 bases, J shed 5 bases, and the junction held 13 bases outside the gene matches. CDR3 in amino acids: CASSSLLDRGKDNEQFF. CDR3 sequence (DNA): TGCGCCAGCAGCTCCCTCTTGGACAGGGGAAAAGACAATGAGCAGTTCTTC.

The genes are TRBV29-1 and TRBJ2-2, with a weak D call TRBD1 (5 bases). CDR3 length: 12 residues. V dropped 6 bases and J dropped 6 bases, with 11 bases sitting between them. Germline V gives CDR1 SQVTM, CDR2 ANQGSEA. CDR3 nucleotides: TGCAGCGTGGCCCAGGGTGCCGGGGAGCTGTTTTTT. Protein product: CSVAQGAGELFF.

The chain carries TRBV2 and TRBJ1-4; possibly TRBD1 for D (6 bases). Germline values: CDR1 SNHLY, CDR2 FYNNEI. Trimming took off 6 bases at V and 7 bases at J, with 9 bases between the two ends. The CDR3 spans 12 residues. The CDR3 protein is CASSQTGEKLFF. The CDR3 coding sequence is TGTGCCAGCAGCCAGACAGGTGAAAAACTGTTTTTT.

This chain links TRBV12-3 or TRBV12-4 with TRBJ2-5; 7 bases match TRBD2. Germline trimming cut 8 bases from V and 7 bases from J; bases unmatched to any gene: 10. This CDR3 comprises 13 residues. Here the CDR3 reads CASSIGTTGTQYF. The CDR3 nucleotides read TGTGCCAGCTCAATCGGGACTACGGGGACCCAGTACTTC.